Listed here is a single T cell receptor (beta chain). CD45RO-negative, CCR7-selected cells formed the naive CD8 fraction, which excluded terminally differentiated effector memory CD45RA+ cells. This CDR3 contains 13 residues. Germline CDR1 SGHNT, CDR2 YYREEE (reference sequence). Trimming left V 3 bases short and J 7 bases short, with 13 bases between. The assay was immunoSEQ multiplex PCR, and TCRdb's table has in-frame clones only and misses some. The sample yields around 2,100,000 clones, about 94% seen once. This entry is derived from a study of shared clonotypes between healthy human individuals. Turning to the study itself: Used for every donor were three CD4 naive, three CD4 memory, two CD8 naive and one CD8 memory plate.

The TCR sequence derives from a man younger than 35 in good health. This sequence joins TRBV5-4 and TRBJ1-2; D unresolved. Sample: naive CD8+ T cells sorted from blood. The chain's CDR3 is CASSWGPEVGYTF. Written as DNA, the CDR3 is TGTGCCAGCAGCTGGGGTCCGGAGGTTGGCTACACCTTC. The variable domain in full, completed from reference TRBV5-4 and TRBJ1-2, reads ETGVTQSPTHLIKTRGQQVTLRCSSQSGHNTVSWYQQALGQGPQFIFQYYREEENGRGNFPPRFSGLQFPNYSSELNVNALELDDSALYLCASSWGPEVGYTFGSGTRLTVV.